The rows below give T cell receptor beta chains drawn from one sample of a study of T cells in Graves' hyperthyroidism and ophthalmopathy. TCRdb called the multiplex PCR reads again in MiXCR, with one record for every CDR3 protein. The sample holds approximately 420,000 distinct CDR3 sequences, approximately 15% seen once. The specimen sequenced was blood. Receptors were obtained from a woman younger than 35 with Graves' hyperthyroidism. Both conserved end residues are trimmed from each CDR3.

j_call: TRBJ2-5; v_call: TRBV30; cdr3_aa: AWSVSAGPPETQY
j_call: TRBJ2-7; v_call: TRBV4-1; cdr3_aa: ASSQAGGGRYEQY
j_call: TRBJ1-2; v_call: TRBV29-1; cdr3_aa: SVAQGAGTNYGYT
j_call: TRBJ1-6; v_call: TRBV18; cdr3_aa: ASSPDRGHSPLH
j_call: TRBJ2-1; v_call: TRBV19; cdr3_aa: ASDSGTSPYNEQF
j_call: TRBJ1-5; v_call: TRBV28; cdr3_aa: ASSLQIWPQNQPQH
j_call: TRBJ2-1; v_call: TRBV20-1; cdr3_aa: SAEREGYNEQF
j_call: TRBJ2-5; v_call: TRBV29-1; cdr3_aa: SVDARDGQETQY
j_call: TRBJ1-4; v_call: TRBV9; cdr3_aa: ASSFRPTLGEKLF
j_call: TRBJ2-5; v_call: TRBV7-3; cdr3_aa: ASSAGLHQETQY
j_call: TRBJ2-1; v_call: TRBV18; cdr3_aa: ASSSSRVGETEQF
j_call: TRBJ2-5; v_call: TRBV7-2; cdr3_aa: ASSLGATQETQY
j_call: TRBJ2-1; v_call: TRBV9; cdr3_aa: ASSVPRDAGGYNEQF
j_call: TRBJ1-4; v_call: TRBV30; cdr3_aa: AWSPGLATNEKLF
j_call: TRBJ2-1; v_call: TRBV30; cdr3_aa: AWSARGDEQF
j_call: TRBJ2-3; v_call: TRBV28; cdr3_aa: ASSSGPRTDTQY
j_call: TRBJ1-1; v_call: TRBV28; cdr3_aa: ASSAHTGGYTEAF
j_call: TRBJ2-4; v_call: TRBV2; cdr3_aa: ASKGLAGGHAKNIQY
j_call: TRBJ1-6; v_call: TRBV4-1; cdr3_aa: ASSQDWGTQGSPLH
j_call: TRBJ2-7; v_call: TRBV19; cdr3_aa: ASSIAGTVTYEQY
j_call: TRBJ2-1; v_call: TRBV20-1; cdr3_aa: SADWTSGSYSYNEQF
j_call: TRBJ2-2; v_call: TRBV3-1; cdr3_aa: ASSRLGVSTGELF
j_call: TRBJ2-1; v_call: TRBV11-2; cdr3_aa: ASSFNRGTYNEQF
j_call: TRBJ2-7; v_call: TRBV20-1; cdr3_aa: SARVRGLYEQY
j_call: TRBJ1-1; v_call: TRBV28; cdr3_aa: ASSLYRLRLNTEAF
j_call: TRBJ2-5; v_call: TRBV7-3; cdr3_aa: ASSLTMGVRVQETQY
j_call: TRBJ1-1; v_call: TRBV10-2; cdr3_aa: ASTTGGENTEAF
j_call: TRBJ2-3; v_call: TRBV30; cdr3_aa: AWKSIGSISTDTQY
j_call: TRBJ1-5; v_call: TRBV4-1; cdr3_aa: ASSQGNSGRVNQPQH
j_call: TRBJ1-1; v_call: TRBV19; cdr3_aa: ASSITGGSAEAF
j_call: TRBJ2-1; v_call: TRBV11-3; cdr3_aa: ASSSSFSRVGEAYNEQF
j_call: TRBJ1-4; v_call: TRBV9; cdr3_aa: ASGSQGSNEKLF
j_call: TRBJ1-5; v_call: TRBV18; cdr3_aa: ASSPTTWRNSNQPQH
j_call: TRBJ2-1; v_call: TRBV6-1; cdr3_aa: ASHRGSPYNEQF
j_call: TRBJ2-2; v_call: TRBV7-2; cdr3_aa: ASSPWGIGTGELF
j_call: TRBJ2-1; v_call: TRBV11-1; cdr3_aa: ASSIEVRGEQF
j_call: TRBJ2-1; v_call: TRBV20-1; cdr3_aa: SASRGNSYNEQF